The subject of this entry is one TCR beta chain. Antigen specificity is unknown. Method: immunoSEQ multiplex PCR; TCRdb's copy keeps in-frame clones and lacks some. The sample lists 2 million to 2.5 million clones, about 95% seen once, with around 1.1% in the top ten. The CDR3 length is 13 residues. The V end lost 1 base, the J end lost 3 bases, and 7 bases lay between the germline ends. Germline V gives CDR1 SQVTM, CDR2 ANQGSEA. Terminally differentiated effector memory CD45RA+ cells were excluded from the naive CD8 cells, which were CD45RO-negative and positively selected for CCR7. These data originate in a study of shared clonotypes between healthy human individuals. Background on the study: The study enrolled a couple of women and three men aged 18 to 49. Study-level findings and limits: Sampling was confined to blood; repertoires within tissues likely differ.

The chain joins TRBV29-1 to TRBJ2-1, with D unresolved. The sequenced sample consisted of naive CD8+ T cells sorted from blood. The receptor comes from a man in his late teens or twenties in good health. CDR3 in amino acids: CSVEGQVYNEQFF. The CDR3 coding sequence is TGCAGCGTTGAAGGTCAAGTCTACAATGAGCAGTTCTTC.